The 23 T cell receptor beta chains reported below all come from one sample, sequenced in a study of T cell changes during pregnancy in multiple sclerosis. Profiling relied on immunoSEQ multiplex PCR, and the TCRdb table lists in-frame clones only, not all of them. Seen here are roughly 100,000 clones, 85% to 95% observed once, and the top ten hold roughly 0.88%. Source: peripheral blood, taken after pregnancy. These receptors came from a female donor with multiple sclerosis, enrolled in a pregnancy study.

The gene calls are TRBV5-4 and TRBJ2-7; 7 positions agree with TRBD2. Unmatched junction bases numbered 16, after V lost 4 bases and J lost 6 bases. This CDR3 has 16 residues. Germline-derived CDR1 and CDR2 are SGHNT and YYREEE (reference sequence). The CDR3 DNA reads as TGTGCCAGCAGCCGCGGACTAGTTTCCGGCGGGGGCGAGCAGTACTTC. Translating it yields CASSRGLVSGGGEQYF.

The CDR3 is CASSVKLTGGTDTQYF. The CDR3, as DNA: TGTGCCAGCAGCGTAAAGTTAACAGGGGGCACAGATACGCAGTATTTT. The chain employs TRBV9 and TRBJ2-3; 7 bases are shared with TRBD1. From germline, CDR1 is SGDLS and CDR2 YYNGEE. V lost 1 base to trimming and J lost 1 base; unmatched junction nucleotides: 6. The CDR3 has 16 amino acids.

The V gene is TRBV5-4, the J gene TRBJ2-7, with 9 bases identical to TRBD2. The V and J ends lost 3 bases and 2 bases, in that order; junction bases with no gene match: 9. This CDR3 is 16 amino acids long. Germline V CDR1 and CDR2: SGHNT, YYREEE (reference sequence). CDR3 region: CASSSYSGRVAYEQYF. CDR3 in DNA: TGTGCCAGCAGCTCCTATAGCGGGAGAGTGGCCTACGAGCAGTACTTC. Full variable domain (missing parts from reference TRBV5-4 and TRBJ2-7): ETGVTQSPTHLIKTRGQQVTLRCSSQSGHNTVSWYQQALGQGPQFIFQYYREEENGRGNFPPRFSGLQFPNYSSELNVNALELDDSALYLCASSSYSGRVAYEQYFGPGTRLTVT.

Points on this clone: Sequence at one end of the junction differs from germline and may be a read error. CDR3 sequence reads: CASSQETVSHEQYF. CDR3 sequence (DNA): TGTGCCAGCAGCCAAGAAACAGTCTCCCACGAGCAGTACTTC. J is TRBJ2-7 and V is TRBV4-2; D uncertain. Germline CDR1 reads LGHNA; CDR2 reads YNFKEQ. This CDR3 comprises 14 residues.

This clone was seen only a few times. The chain carries TRBV5-4 and TRBJ1-1; D is perhaps TRBD1 (6 bases). The V and J ends lost 3 bases and 1 base respectively, with 7 bases between them. Germline V CDR1 and CDR2: SGHNT, YYREEE (reference sequence). This CDR3 comprises 13 residues. Written as DNA, the CDR3 is TGTGCCAGCAGCTGGGACACGAACACTGAAGCTTTCTTT. Its protein product is CASSWDTNTEAFF.

The genes are TRBV4-1 and TRBJ2-7; D uncertain. The V and J ends lost 1 base and 0 bases respectively, with 16 bases between them. The CDR3 is 17 residues long. Germline CDR1 reads MGHRA; CDR2 reads YSYEKL. Here the CDR3 reads CASSQAPSSESSYEQYF. The CDR3 DNA reads TGCGCCAGCAGCCAAGCCCCGAGCTCGGAGAGCTCCTACGAGCAGTACTTC.

Turning to this clone: This CDR3 is also generated by other DNA sequences in the sample. This chain connects TRBV5-4 to TRBJ2-7, with 10 bases aligning to TRBD1. Germline lookup yields CDR1 SGHNT and CDR2 YYREEE (reference sequence). The CDR3 runs to 16 residues. The junction had 4 bases not matched to a gene; V was cut back by 0 bases and J by 1 base. The CDR3 DNA is TGTGCCAGCAGCTTGGGGGGGGGACAGGGGTCCTACGAGCAGTACTTC. Amino acid sequence: CASSLGGGQGSYEQYF.

As DNA, the CDR3 is TGTGCCAGCAGCTCCCCAACAGGGGTAAACTCTGGGGCCAACGTCCTGACTTTC. Its protein product is CASSSPTGVNSGANVLTF. J is TRBJ2-6 and V is TRBV7-9; 7 bases are shared with TRBD1. This CDR3 comprises 18 residues. CDR1 and CDR2 (germline): SEHNR, FQNEAQ (reference sequence). Trimming cost V 4 bases and J 0 bases; bases outside gene matches: 9.

This rearrangement joins TRBV7-8 to TRBJ1-5; 8 bases fit TRBD1. V shed 4 bases and J 3 bases; nucleotides not matched to a gene: 8. Germline V gene sequence: CDR1 SGHVS, CDR2 FQNEAQ. The CDR3 runs to 16 residues. The DNA for the CDR3 is TGTGCCAGCAGCTCTTCCGGACAGGGCTACAATCAGCCCCAGCATTTT. It is translated as CASSSSGQGYNQPQHF. Full variable domain (missing parts from reference TRBV7-8 and TRBJ1-5): GAGVSQSPRYKVAKRGQDVALRCDPISGHVSLFWYQQALGQGPEFLTYFQNEAQLDKSGLPSDRFFAERPEGSVSTLKIQRTQQEDSAVYLCASSSSGQGYNQPQHFGDGTRLSIL.

The V call is TRBV4-1, the J call TRBJ1-1; D is possibly TRBD1 (6 bases). The germline gives CDR1 MGHRA, CDR2 YSYEKL. Trimming stripped 4 bases from V and 1 base from J, with 13 bases between. The CDR3 sequence is 15 residues long. The CDR3, as DNA: TGCGCCAGCAGCCTTAATCCAGGGGAGAACACTGAAGCTTTCTTT. Protein sequence: CASSLNPGENTEAFF.

The chain couples TRBV4-3 to TRBJ1-4; D is possibly TRBD1 (6 bases). The CDR3 is 16 amino acids. Germline CDR1 reads LGHNA; CDR2 reads YSLEER. V lost 1 base and J 5 bases, leaving 14 bases between the germline ends. The DNA for the CDR3 is TGCGCCAGCAGCCAAGCGTACCAGGGGTGGAATGAAAAACTGTTTTTT. Protein sequence: CASSQAYQGWNEKLFF.

This sequence joins TRBV7-2 and TRBJ1-5; D is undetermined. The CDR3 sequence is 16 residues long. The germline V and J ends were trimmed by 1 base and 6 bases, with 16 bases remaining between them. Germline V lookup: CDR1 SGHTA, CDR2 FQGNSA. The CDR3 sequence is CASSLVAALSGQPQHF. DNA for the CDR3: TGTGCCAGCAGCTTAGTGGCAGCCCTTAGCGGTCAGCCCCAGCATTTT.

The rearrangement joins TRBV19 to TRBJ2-2; D remains ambiguous. The CDR3 totals 15 residues. The V and J ends lost 5 bases and 2 bases respectively, with 12 bases between them. CDR1 is LNHDA and CDR2 is SQIVND in the germline V gene (reference sequence). The CDR3 DNA is TGTGCCAGTAGTCCCCGGCAGGCTAACACCGGGGAGCTGTTTTTT. It translates to CASSPRQANTGELFF.

This clone was observed once. V gene TRBV9 combines with J gene TRBJ2-7; a weak D match, TRBD2 (6 bases). CDR1 SGDLS and CDR2 YYNGEE come from the germline V gene. V lost 0 bases to trimming and J lost 1 base, with 8 bases between them. This CDR3 has 14 residues. This CDR3 reads CASSVGGESYEQYF. The CDR3 region has the DNA TGTGCCAGCAGCGTAGGGGGGGAATCCTACGAGCAGTACTTC.

The chain joins TRBV19 to TRBJ1-5; D is undetermined. Germline CDR1 LNHDA, CDR2 SQIVND (reference sequence). Trimming left V 3 bases short and J 6 bases short, with 15 bases between. The CDR3 length is 15 residues. In DNA, the CDR3 is TGTGCCAGTAGTATGTCTCCGGGGTCGGGTCAGCCCCAGCATTTT. This codes for CASSMSPGSGQPQHF.

The chain couples TRBV2 to TRBJ1-1, with D tentatively TRBD1 (6 bases). The germline CDR1 and CDR2 sequences are SNHLY and FYNNEI. The CDR3 is 12 residues long. V lost 8 bases, J lost 8 bases, and 15 bases lay in between. CDR3 loop: CASLRSGGEAFF. The CDR3 DNA sequence: TGTGCCAGCCTTAGGTCGGGGGGCGAAGCTTTCTTT. Based on the CDR3 plus reference TRBV2 and TRBJ1-1, the full variable domain is EPEVTQTPSHQVTQMGQEVILRCVPISNHLYFYWYRQILGQKVEFLVSFYNNEISEKSEIFDDQFSVERPDGSNFTLKIRSTKLEDSAMYFCASLRSGGEAFFGQGTRLTVV.

The V call is TRBV19, the J call TRBJ2-7; the D gene is possibly TRBD1 (5 bases). The germline gives CDR1 LNHDA, CDR2 SQIVND (reference sequence). The V gene lost 4 bases and the J gene lost 6 bases, with 19 bases spanning the gap. This CDR3 has 15 amino acids. The CDR3 loop reads CASSSFQGINPEQYF. The CDR3 DNA reads as TGTGCCAGTAGTAGCTTCCAGGGTATTAATCCCGAGCAGTACTTC.

The chain recombines TRBV29-1 with TRBJ2-2; D perhaps matches TRBD2 (6 bases). The V gene lost 2 bases and the J gene lost 3 bases, with 10 bases spanning the gap. The CDR3 has 14 residues. Germline lookup yields CDR1 SQVTM and CDR2 ANQGSEA. The CDR3 is CSVESSAHTGELFF. As DNA, the CDR3 is TGCAGCGTTGAATCTAGCGCCCACACCGGGGAGCTGTTTTTT.

V and J are TRBV18 and TRBJ1-1, with a possible D match to TRBD1 (6 bases). The CDR3 runs 15 residues. V was clipped by 1 base and J by 4 bases, with 13 bases between them. In germline, CDR1 is KGHSH, CDR2 LQKENI. The chain's CDR3 is CASSPQQGGGTEAFF. The CDR3 coding sequence is TGTGCCAGCTCACCACAACAGGGTGGAGGCACTGAAGCTTTCTTT.

The chain employs TRBV7-9 and TRBJ2-7, with D hard to call. The CDR3 extends over 14 amino acids. From germline, CDR1 is SEHNR and CDR2 FQNEAQ (reference sequence). Trimming pared 5 bases from V and 2 bases from J, leaving 13 bases between. The CDR3 region has the DNA TGTGCCAGCAGCCCCTTCGACACGGCCTACGAGCAGTACTTC. Its protein product is CASSPFDTAYEQYF. The full variable domain, completed using reference TRBV7-9 and TRBJ2-7, is DTGVSQNPRHKITKRGQNVTFRCDPISEHNRLYWYRQTLGQGPEFLTYFQNEAQLEKSRLLSDRFSAERPKGSFSTLEIQRTEQGDSAMYLCASSPFDTAYEQYFGPGTRLTVT.

This sequence joins TRBV7-3 and TRBJ2-3, with D unresolved. Germline CDR1 SGHTA, CDR2 FQGTGA. This CDR3 is built from 15 residues. V gave up 4 bases and J gave up 4 bases, with 15 bases separating them. The chain's CDR3 is CASSSPSRGADTQYF. CDR3 DNA: TGTGCCAGCAGCTCCCCCAGCCGAGGTGCAGATACGCAGTATTTT.

This rearrangement joins TRBV9 to TRBJ1-1, with 9 bases aligning to TRBD1. CDR1 SGDLS and CDR2 YYNGEE come from the germline V gene. The CDR3 consists of 16 residues. The ends lost 0 bases at V and 4 bases at J; junction bases unmatched: 7. The CDR3 region has the DNA TGTGCCAGCAGCGTAGTTACAGGGGGCCTGGGCACTGAAGCTTTCTTT. Protein product: CASSVVTGGLGTEAFF.

The chain couples TRBV6-4 to TRBJ2-5; possible D gene TRBD2, 5 bases. Germline CDR1 reads MRHNA; CDR2 reads SNTAGT. V was trimmed by 2 bases and J by 4 bases, leaving 14 bases between them. The CDR3 runs 15 residues. This CDR3 is CASSDRPAGPETQYF. The CDR3 DNA reads TGTGCCAGCAGTGACCGCCCGGCGGGCCCAGAGACCCAGTACTTC.